The clone carrying this T cell receptor beta chain came up a few times. Losses at the gene ends were 5 bases for V and 1 base for J; bases not matched to a gene: 3. Germline V CDR1 and CDR2: SGHVS, FNYEAQ. The CDR3 spans 14 residues. PCR employed 60 Vbeta and 13 Jbeta primers. The protocol was immunoSEQ multiplex PCR, while the TCRdb copy is restricted to in-frame clones and leaves out a portion. The table shows more than 90,000 clones, with roughly 70% occurring only once. The data originate from a study of cytomegalovirus exposure and HLA in healthy donors. The sample comprised PBMCs. The rearrangement uses TRBV7-6 and TRBJ1-1; 8 bases match TRBD1. This receptor was obtained from a young man in good health and CMV-seropositive. The DNA for the CDR3 is TGTGCCAGCAGCGCTGGACAGGGGAACACTGAAGCTTTCTTT. Amino acids: CASSAGQGNTEAFF.